This T cell receptor (beta chain) was recorded in a study of blood T cell repertoires in COVID-19. Study at large: From T cells, B-cell-depleted T cells, or PBMCs came the material, which was cDNA or gDNA.

Authors' methods: Estimates of nucleated cell counts were drawn from the amplification of reference gene primers. Here immunoSEQ multiplex PCR was the method, and the copy in TCRdb shows in-frame clones only, minus some. V, J and clone size derive from that table, while D and trimming were established from the DNA sequence. The profile shows about 160,000 clones, around four fifths of them singletons. Sample: peripheral blood. The sequence came from a man between 70 and 80 years old with acute or convalescent COVID-19.

Here the CDR3 DNA reads TGTGCCAGCGACGAGGGCCACGAGCAGTACTTC. Encoded protein: CASDEGHEQYF. The V call is TRBV2, the J call TRBJ2-7; maybe TRBD2 (5 bases). Between the trimmed V and J ends, which lost 8 bases and 5 bases, there was a span of 10 bases. The CDR3 consists of 11 residues. The germline gives CDR1 SNHLY, CDR2 FYNNEI.